This TCR beta chain appears in the sequencing data of a study of T and B cells in COVID-19 patients. CDR3 length equals 17 residues. Germline V lookup: CDR1 SGHNT, CDR2 YYREEE (reference sequence). V lost 4 bases, J lost 0 bases, and 10 bases stayed unmatched. General study points: Patients with COVID-19 reportedly showed strongly skewed T cell receptor beta variable and joining gene usage.

This clonotype has a handful of counts. Its antigen is not identified. From blood, about 250-500 ng of genomic DNA served as TRB template. TRB rearrangements were amplified by multiplex PCR with BIOMED2 TRB-A/B primers. TCRdb analysed the multiplex PCR reads with MiXCR anew, one entry per CDR3 protein. The sample lists tens of thousands of distinct CDR3 sequences; roughly 29% were seen once. The TCR was taken from a human donor who had recovered from COVID-19. The chain carries TRBV5-4 and TRBJ2-4, with 7 bases that match TRBD1. Source material: blood. The CDR3 here is CASSGGQTELAKNIQYF. Here the CDR3 DNA reads TGTGCCAGCAGCGGGGGACAGACAGAGCTAGCCAAAAACATTCAGTACTTC.